A selection of T cell receptor beta chains follows, all from one sample in a study of blood T cell repertoires in COVID-19. TCRdb keeps only in-frame clones here, not all; method: immunoSEQ multiplex PCR. This table holds about 220,000 clones, about 82% found once. What was sequenced was peripheral blood. The origin of the receptors is a woman between 65 and 79 years old with COVID-19, enrolled during active disease. CDR3s include the opening cysteine and the closing phenylalanine or tryptophan. A D gene is named only where the DNA matches it firmly. Expanded clones are given a class, and other clones once, few, many or no size at all.

j_call | v_call | clone_size | d_call | cdr3_nt | cdr3_aa
TRBJ2-1 | TRBV6-2/TRBV6-3 | - | - | TGTGCCAGCACCCCACCAGGGGTCGAGCAGTTCTTC | CASTPPGVEQFF
TRBJ2-7 | TRBV7-6 | once | - | TGTGCCAGCAGCTCTATTGACGAGCAGTACTTC | CASSSIDEQYF
TRBJ1-6 | TRBV11-2 | - | - | TGTGCCAGCAGCTTCGGTAGCCAGGGGTATTCACCCCTCCACTTT | CASSFGSQGYSPLHF
TRBJ1-5 | TRBV6-2/TRBV6-3 | few | - | TGTGCCAGCAGTAAACTTGAGGGCAATCAGCCCCAGCATTTT | CASSKLEGNQPQHF
TRBJ2-3 | TRBV24-1 | few | - | TGTGCCACCAGCCAGGGTTACACAGATACGCAGTATTTT | CATSQGYTDTQYF
TRBJ1-5 | TRBV19 | - | - | TGTGCCAGTAGTCAAAATCAGGGAAGGGATCAGCCCCAGCATTTT | CASSQNQGRDQPQHF
TRBJ1-1 | TRBV19 | - | - | TGTGCCAGTAGAAAAGCAGGGTATGGGGACACTGAAGCTTTCTTT | CASRKAGYGDTEAFF
TRBJ1-1 | TRBV2 | - | - | TGTGCCAGCAGGACTTTCGGGGAAGCTTTCTTT | CASRTFGEAFF
TRBJ2-3 | TRBV9 | - | - | TGTGCCAGCAGCGTAGTTAGAAACTCAGATACGCAGTATTTT | CASSVVRNSDTQYF
TRBJ2-1 | TRBV10-3 | - | - | TGTGCCATCGGGGCTGGGGGGGCCCGCAATGAGCAGTTCTTC | CAIGAGGARNEQFF
TRBJ2-7 | TRBV5-5 | - | - | TGTGCCAGCAGCTTGACAGGGACGCTGCAGTACTTC | CASSLTGTLQYF
TRBJ2-7 | TRBV14 | - | TRBD2 | TGTGCCAGCAGCCAACTAGCGGGGAGCTCCTACGAGCAGTACTTC | CASSQLAGSSYEQYF
TRBJ2-1 | TRBV11-3 | once | TRBD2 | TGTGCCAGCGGACTAGCGGGTGAGCAGTTCTTC | CASGLAGEQFF
TRBJ2-7 | TRBV14 | - | TRBD2 | TGTGCCAGCAGCCGGGGGTTTAGCGGGAACAGCTACGAGCAGTACTTC | CASSRGFSGNSYEQYF
TRBJ2-7 | TRBV3-1/TRBV3-2 | few | TRBD2 | TGTGCCAGCAGCCAAACCCAGCGGGGCGACTCCTACGAGCAGTACTTC | CASSQTQRGDSYEQYF
TRBJ1-5 | TRBV4-3 | once | - | TGCGCCAGCAGCCTCTCGGTTGGTCAGCCCCAGCATTTT | CASSLSVGQPQHF
TRBJ1-4 | TRBV6-5 | - | TRBD1 | TGTGCCAGTCAGGGGGCGGATGAAAAACTGTTTTTT | CASQGADEKLFF
TRBJ2-5 | TRBV7-3 | - | - | TGTGCCAGCAGCTTAGGGGGGGCAAGAGAGACCCAGTACTTC | CASSLGGARETQYF
TRBJ1-6 | TRBV19 | few | - | TGTGCCAGTAGTGAGGTCGGGGATTCACCCCTCCACTTT | CASSEVGDSPLHF
TRBJ1-5 | TRBV2 | many | - | TGTGCCAGCAGTGAGTCAGTTAGCAATCAGCCCCAGCATTTT | CASSESVSNQPQHF
TRBJ1-1 | TRBV4-3 | - | - | TGCGCCAGCAGCCTCGGGGGGCGGACAGAAGCTTTCTTT | CASSLGGRTEAFF
TRBJ2-7 | TRBV4-3 | few | - | TGCGCCAGCAGCCAAGAGGCGGGGGCCCACGAGCAGTACTTC | CASSQEAGAHEQYF
TRBJ1-1 | TRBV4-1 | - | - | TGCGCCAGCAGCCAAGGGGTTCTGGGGCGAAGGGGGAACACTGAAGCTTTCTTT | CASSQGVLGRRGNTEAFF
TRBJ1-1 | TRBV6-2/TRBV6-3 | - | - | TGTGCCAGCAGCCGCCGGGACACGGGTCGATTCGCTGAAGCTTTCTTT | CASSRRDTGRFAEAFF
TRBJ1-4 | TRBV18 | once | - | TGTGCCAGCTCACCAGCGACAGGTTCTAATGAAAAACTGTTTTTT | CASSPATGSNEKLFF
TRBJ2-5 | TRBV14 | - | TRBD1 | TGTGCCAGCAGCCACGACAGGGATGGGACCCAGTACTTC | CASSHDRDGTQYF
TRBJ1-6 | TRBV10-2 | few | - | TGCGCCAGCAGTGAACAGGGTGGCTCACCCCTCCACTTT | CASSEQGGSPLHF
TRBJ2-7 | TRBV5-4 | - | TRBD2 | TGTGCCAGCAGCCCTGGACTAGCGGGAGGGTATTCCTACGAGCAGTACTTC | CASSPGLAGGYSYEQYF
TRBJ1-4 | TRBV4-3 | few | - | TGCGCCAGCAGCCATTCAGGGACAACTAATGAAAAACTGTTTTTT | CASSHSGTTNEKLFF
TRBJ1-2 | TRBV11-3 | - | TRBD1 | TGTGCCAGCAGCGCGCCGACAGGGATTGGTGGCTACACCTTC | CASSAPTGIGGYTF
TRBJ1-6 | TRBV6-1 | few | - | TGTGCCAGCAGTGAAAACAATAACCATTCACCCCTCCACTTT | CASSENNNHSPLHF
TRBJ2-7 | TRBV11-2 | - | - | TGTGCCAGCAGCTTAGGCTTGACAGTTGAATACGAGCAGTACTTC | CASSLGLTVEYEQYF
TRBJ1-5 | TRBV6-2/TRBV6-3 | - | - | TGTGCCAGCAGTTACACCAGGGCCCGCAATCAGCCCCAGCATTTT | CASSYTRARNQPQHF
TRBJ1-6 | TRBV5-8 | - | TRBD1 | TGTGCCAGTTCTGACAGGGGGAATTCACCCCTCCACTTT | CASSDRGNSPLHF
TRBJ2-1 | TRBV9 | - | TRBD1 | TGTGCCAGCAGCGTAGCAGGACAGGGGGCGAATGAGCAGTTCTTC | CASSVAGQGANEQFF
TRBJ2-3 | TRBV7-2 | few | - | TGTGCCAGCACTCAGACAGATACGCAGTATTTT | CASTQTDTQYF
TRBJ1-5 | TRBV3-1/TRBV3-2 | few | - | TGTGCCAGCAGCCAAGTCCCGGGGAGCAATCAGCCCCAGCATTTT | CASSQVPGSNQPQHF
TRBJ1-1 | TRBV10-3 | - | TRBD1 | TGTGCCATCAGTGGACAGGGGCTGAACACTGAAGCTTTCTTT | CAISGQGLNTEAFF
TRBJ2-3 | TRBV9 | once | TRBD2 | TGTGCCAGCAGCAGATACAGCGGGGACCGCACAGATACGCAGTATTTT | CASSRYSGDRTDTQYF
TRBJ1-2 | TRBV7-2 | - | - | TGTGCCAGCAGCTTAGCTGGGGGCTTACAATATGGCTACACCTTC | CASSLAGGLQYGYTF
TRBJ1-1 | TRBV5-1 | - | - | TGCGCCAGCAGCCCGGGGGAGGGGAGGAACACTGAAGCTTTCTTT | CASSPGEGRNTEAFF
TRBJ2-5 | TRBV11-2 | few | TRBD1 | TGTGCCAGCAGCGCTGACAGGGCCCAAGAGACCCAGTACTTC | CASSADRAQETQYF
TRBJ2-1 | TRBV21-1 | - | - | TGTGCCAGCAGCTCCCAGGACAGTGCCTACAATGAGCAGTTCTTC | CASSSQDSAYNEQFF
TRBJ2-3 | TRBV10-3 | - | - | TGTGCCATCAGTGAGAACAGGGCTAGCACAGATACGCAGTATTTT | CAISENRASTDTQYF